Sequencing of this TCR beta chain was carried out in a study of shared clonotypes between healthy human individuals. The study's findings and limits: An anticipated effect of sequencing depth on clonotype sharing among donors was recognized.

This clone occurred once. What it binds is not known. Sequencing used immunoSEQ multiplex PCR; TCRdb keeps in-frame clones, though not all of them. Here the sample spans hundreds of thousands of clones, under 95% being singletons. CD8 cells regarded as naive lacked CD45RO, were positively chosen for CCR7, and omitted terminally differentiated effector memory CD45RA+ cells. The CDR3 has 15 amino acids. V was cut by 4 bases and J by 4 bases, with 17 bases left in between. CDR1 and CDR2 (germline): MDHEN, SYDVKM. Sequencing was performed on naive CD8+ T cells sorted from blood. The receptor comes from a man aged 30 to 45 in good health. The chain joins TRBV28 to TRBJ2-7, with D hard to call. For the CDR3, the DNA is TGTGCCAGCAGTTCCCGAATAGATAAGCGTTACGAGCAGTACTTC. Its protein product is CASSSRIDKRYEQYF.